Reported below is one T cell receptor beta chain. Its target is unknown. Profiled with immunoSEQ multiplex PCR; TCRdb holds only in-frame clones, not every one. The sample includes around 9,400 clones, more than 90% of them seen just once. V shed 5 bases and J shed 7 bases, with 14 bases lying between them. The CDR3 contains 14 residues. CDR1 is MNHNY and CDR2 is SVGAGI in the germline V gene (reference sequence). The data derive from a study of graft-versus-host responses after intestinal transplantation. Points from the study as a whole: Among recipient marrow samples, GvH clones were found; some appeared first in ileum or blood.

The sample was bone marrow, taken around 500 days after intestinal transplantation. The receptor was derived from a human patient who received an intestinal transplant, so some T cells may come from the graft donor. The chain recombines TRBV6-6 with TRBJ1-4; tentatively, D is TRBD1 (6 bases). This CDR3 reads CASSTRQVAEKLFF. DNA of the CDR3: TGTGCCAGCAGTACAAGACAGGTGGCTGAAAAACTGTTTTTT.